The rows below give T cell receptor beta chains drawn from one sample of a study of T cell repertoires in cytomegalovirus infection. TCRdb reprocessed the reads via MiXCR and lists one record per CDR3 protein. The table records about 140,000 distinct CDR3 sequences, about 6.3% of them present only once. What was sequenced was PBMCs. The receptors were gathered from a human donor in good health (CMV status not recorded). Some clones in this sample may be carry-over from other donors' samples. Both conserved end residues are part of each CDR3. D genes are given only for firm matches. Some rows have no size entry. The others give once, few or many, or a class for an expanded clone.

clone size,J gene,V gene,D gene,CDR3 DNA,CDR3 protein
many,TRBJ2-7,TRBV7-8,TRBD1,TGTGCCAGCAGCTTAGTCCCGCGGACAGGGATCACCTACGAGCAGTACTTC,CASSLVPRTGITYEQYF
many,TRBJ1-2,TRBV5-1,.,TGCGCCAGCAGCTTGGCCGACAGAGACAGAGAGGGCTACACCTTC,CASSLADRDREGYTF
many,TRBJ2-7,TRBV7-2,TRBD1,TGTGCCAGCAGCCCCGGGACAGGGGGCGCGAAACCCTACGAGCAGTACTTC,CASSPGTGGAKPYEQYF
many,TRBJ1-2,TRBV12-3/TRBV12-4,TRBD1,TGTGCCAGCAGTGGACAGGGGATTTATGGCTACACCTTC,CASSGQGIYGYTF
many,TRBJ1-2,TRBV7-2,TRBD1,TGTGCCAGCAGCACCCCAGGGCTACAGGGGGGCTACACCTTC,CASSTPGLQGGYTF
.,TRBJ1-1,TRBV19,.,TGTGCCAGTAGTTTCACGGGGACCTTGAACACTGAAGCTTTCTTT,CASSFTGTLNTEAFF
many,TRBJ2-3,TRBV10-3,TRBD2,TGTGCCATCAGTGAGCCGACTAGCGGGGGTGGTACGCAGTATTTT,CAISEPTSGGGTQYF
.,TRBJ1-5,TRBV15,.,TGTGCCACCAGCAGAGGAGGGGGACGTTTCAATCAGCCCCAGCATTTT,CATSRGGGRFNQPQHF
many,TRBJ1-1,TRBV6-2/TRBV6-3,.,TGTGCCAGCATCAAACAGGGATTGGGTTCAGGGACTGAAGCTTTCTTT,CASIKQGLGSGTEAFF
.,TRBJ2-7,TRBV7-9,TRBD1,TGTGCCAGCAGCTCTAGTGGACAGGGTCGGACCTACGAGCAGTACTTC,CASSSSGQGRTYEQYF
few,TRBJ2-5,TRBV19,TRBD2,TGTGCCAGTCGTGGACTAGCGGGGAAAGAGACCCAGTACTTC,CASRGLAGKETQYF
many,TRBJ1-5,TRBV6-2/TRBV6-3,.,TGTGCCAGCAGAAACAACCCGCAGGACAGAGGACTCTATAGCAATCAGCCCCAGCATTTT,CASRNNPQDRGLYSNQPQHF
.,TRBJ1-3,TRBV20-1,.,TGCAGTGCTACGGGCCTCTCTGGAAACACCATATATTTT,CSATGLSGNTIYF
.,TRBJ1-5,TRBV20-1,.,TGCAGTGCTATAAGGCAGCTAAATAGCAATCAGCCCCAGCATTTT,CSAIRQLNSNQPQHF
many,TRBJ2-7,TRBV5-1,TRBD2,TGCGCCAGCAGCCCCGGGGGGGGGGAGAGCGAGCAGTACTTC,CASSPGGGESEQYF
many,TRBJ1-6,TRBV7-2,.,TGTGCCAGCAGCTTTCGACACGGGTTTTCACCCCTCCACTTT,CASSFRHGFSPLHF
many,TRBJ1-4,TRBV7-2,.,TGTGCCAGCAGCTTAGCGTTAACGGGGGAAAAACTGTTTTTT,CASSLALTGEKLFF
many,TRBJ2-5,TRBV7-2,.,TGTGCCAGCAGCGGGACGGACACTGCCCAAGAGACCCAGTACTTC,CASSGTDTAQETQYF
many,TRBJ2-5,TRBV29-1,.,TGCAGCGCCCTAGCGACCCAAGAGACCCAGTACTTC,CSALATQETQYF
many,TRBJ1-5,TRBV6-2/TRBV6-3,.,TGTGCCAGCAGTCCCCAAGAACCAAATCAGCCCCAGCATTTT,CASSPQEPNQPQHF
few,TRBJ2-1,TRBV11-2,.,TGTGCCAGCAGCGCCCGCCTGACAGAAACCTACAATGAGCAGTTCTTC,CASSARLTETYNEQFF
.,TRBJ1-6,TRBV14,.,TGTGCCAGCAGCCAAGAACGGGGAAGAAATTCACCCCTCCACTTT,CASSQERGRNSPLHF
many,TRBJ2-5,TRBV7-2,.,TGTGCCAGCAGCTTACCGACTTCGTACCAAGAGACCCAGTACTTC,CASSLPTSYQETQYF
.,TRBJ1-1,TRBV10-3,.,TGTGCCATCAGTGCCACGGGAGGGGGGAACACTGAAGCTTTCTTT,CAISATGGGNTEAFF
many,TRBJ1-4,TRBV20-1,.,TGCAGTTTTTTCACCCCTAGGGGGGGTGGGAGTCGGACGTCTCTAGAAAAACTGTTTTTT,CSFFTPRGGGSRTSLEKLFF
many,TRBJ2-1,TRBV11-1,TRBD2,TGTGCCAGCAGCTTTGGCTCTCCTAGCGGAAACAATGAGCAGTTCTTC,CASSFGSPSGNNEQFF
many,TRBJ1-2,TRBV7-2,.,TGTGCCAGCAGTATTTACGATGTCTCGCCAGGCTACACCTTC,CASSIYDVSPGYTF
few,TRBJ1-4,TRBV29-1,TRBD1,TGCAGCGTTGGCAAGGGGGCGGACGAAAAACTGTTTTTT,CSVGKGADEKLFF
many,TRBJ2-1,TRBV7-2,TRBD2,TGTGCCAGCAGCAAAGTTACTAGCGGGGGGGCGAGTAGGTATGAGCAGTTCTTC,CASSKVTSGGASRYEQFF
many,TRBJ2-7,TRBV2,.,TGTGCCAGCAGGGCCACAGGGAAGTGGTACGAGCAGTACTTC,CASRATGKWYEQYF
many,TRBJ2-3,TRBV6-2/TRBV6-3,.,TGTGCCAGCAGTTCTTCACGGGGGAATACAGATACGCAGTATTTT,CASSSSRGNTDTQYF
many,TRBJ2-7,TRBV4-2,.,TGTGCCAGCAGCCACGGCCCTGACAGGTACGAGCAGTACTTC,CASSHGPDRYEQYF
many,TRBJ1-5,TRBV7-2,.,TGTGCCAGCAGCCATGGGGGCAATCAGCCCCAGCATTTT,CASSHGGNQPQHF
many,TRBJ1-2,TRBV7-8,.,TGTGCCAGCAGCCCTTGGGGCAGATTGGGAATAACTAACTATGGCTACACCTTC,CASSPWGRLGITNYGYTF
many,TRBJ1-3,TRBV25-1,.,TGTGCCAGCAGTGAGAATCGGGGCCTCTCTGGAAACACCATATATTTT,CASSENRGLSGNTIYF
few,TRBJ1-1,TRBV7-2,.,TGTGCCAGCAGCTTCAGCGGGGGGTCTGAAGCTTTCTTT,CASSFSGGSEAFF
many,TRBJ2-7,TRBV19,.,TGTGCCAGTAGTATGGGAGCCTTACGTTTCGAGCAGTACTTC,CASSMGALRFEQYF
many,TRBJ2-5,TRBV20-1,.,TGCAGTGCTAGCGGTACCCATCAGGGGACCCAGTACTTC,CSASGTHQGTQYF
many,TRBJ2-7,TRBV28,.,TGTGCCAGCAGTTCCGACTTTGGGGGGGCCCGGTACGAGCAGTACTTC,CASSSDFGGARYEQYF
many,TRBJ2-6,TRBV12-3/TRBV12-4,.,TGTGCCAGCAGTTTCCCCCTCTCTGGGGCCAACGTCCTGACTTTC,CASSFPLSGANVLTF
.,TRBJ1-1,TRBV29-1,TRBD1,TGCAGCGTTCGCCCCCGGGACAGGGTTAAAGACACTGAAGCTTTCTTT,CSVRPRDRVKDTEAFF
few,TRBJ1-1,TRBV12-3/TRBV12-4,TRBD1,TGTGCCAGCAGTTTGGTCCAGGGGGCCGGGAACACTGAAGCTTTCTTT,CASSLVQGAGNTEAFF
many,TRBJ1-1,TRBV19,.,TGTGCCAGTATCGGGACTACCGGTGAAGCTTTCTTT,CASIGTTGEAFF
many,TRBJ2-1,TRBV6-1,.,TGTGCCAGCAGTGAAACCCTTCTAGCCCCTAGATACAATGAGCAGTTCTTC,CASSETLLAPRYNEQFF
many,TRBJ2-1,TRBV7-2,TRBD2,TGTGCCAGCAGCTTACTCGGACTAGCGGATGTTGAGCAGTTCTTC,CASSLLGLADVEQFF
many,TRBJ1-1,TRBV19,.,TGTGCCAGTATTCGCTGGGGGGCGGCGAGCCCTGAAGCTTTCTTT,CASIRWGAASPEAFF
many,TRBJ1-6,TRBV7-2,.,TGTGCCAGCAGCTTCGCCCGTTGGGATTCACCCCTCCACTTT,CASSFARWDSPLHF
many,TRBJ2-2,TRBV5-4,.,TGTGCCAGCAGCTTGGTGGGTAGCGGGAACACCGGGGAGCTGTTTTTT,CASSLVGSGNTGELFF
many,TRBJ2-4,TRBV4-3,TRBD1,TGCGCCAGCAGCCAGAACAGGGGAACCAAAAACATTCAGTACTTC,CASSQNRGTKNIQYF
many,TRBJ2-6,TRBV7-3,.,TGTGCCAGCAGCTCGCCCGGGGGAGGTACCTCTGGGGCCAACGTCCTGACTTTC,CASSSPGGGTSGANVLTF
many,TRBJ1-4,TRBV20-1,.,TGCAGTGCCAGCTCCGGGGGTCGTGCTGAAAAACTGTTTTTT,CSASSGGRAEKLFF
many,TRBJ1-4,TRBV7-2,.,TGTGCCAGCAGCTCCCAGGGAAATGAAAAACTGTTTTTT,CASSSQGNEKLFF
many,TRBJ1-5,TRBV19,.,TGTGCCAGTAGTACCCTAGGACTGGCCGACAATCAGCCCCAGCATTTT,CASSTLGLADNQPQHF
many,TRBJ1-3,TRBV28,.,TGTGCCATGAGGGGGAACTCTGGAAACACCATATATTTT,CAMRGNSGNTIYF
many,TRBJ1-4,TRBV7-8,.,TGTGCCAGCAGATATCAGGGCGCAACTAATGAAAAACTGTTTTTT,CASRYQGATNEKLFF
many,TRBJ2-1,TRBV7-8,.,TGTGCCAGCAGCTTGAGGGAGAGCTCCTACAATGAGCAGTTCTTC,CASSLRESSYNEQFF
many,TRBJ2-7,TRBV6-2/TRBV6-3,TRBD1,TGTGCCAGCAGACCCGGGACAGCTTACCGTGAGGAGCAGTACTTC,CASRPGTAYREEQYF
many,TRBJ2-6,TRBV7-2,TRBD1,TGTGCCAGCAGCTTATTCGTGTGGGACAGGGGGCCGAGCTCTGGGGCCAACGTCCTGACTTTC,CASSLFVWDRGPSSGANVLTF
many,TRBJ2-3,TRBV7-2,TRBD1,TGTGCCAGCAGTGACACAGGGGTGACAGATACGCAGTATTTT,CASSDTGVTDTQYF
many,TRBJ1-1,TRBV2,.,TGTGCCAGCAGTGTTCTCCATGAAGCTTTCTTT,CASSVLHEAFF